This is a list of T cell receptor beta chains from one sample in a study of cytomegalovirus exposure and HLA in healthy donors. The data were produced by immunoSEQ multiplex PCR, yet TCRdb's version contains in-frame clones alone and is incomplete. The table has 150,000 or so clones, roughly 84% seen once. Sequenced input: PBMCs. The source is a woman under 30 in good health and CMV-seronegative. CDR3s include the opening cysteine and the closing phenylalanine or tryptophan. Fields, in order: V gene, D gene, J gene, clone size, CDR3 length, CDR3 protein, CDR3 DNA. The D gene is left open where the match is weak. For some rows the clone size is stated as once, few or many, or as a class when expanded; others skip it.

TRBV29-1	TRBD1	TRBJ1-2	-	18	CSVPAVTGGPPARYGYTF	TGCAGCGTCCCTGCCGTGACAGGGGGCCCTCCAGCCCGCTATGGCTACACCTTC
TRBV15	TRBD1	TRBJ1-2	-	18	CATSRGGTARRTNYGYTF	TGTGCCACCAGCAGAGGAGGGACAGCAAGACGAACTAACTATGGCTACACCTTC
TRBV4-1	-	TRBJ1-4	-	15	CASSQDSGGGEKLFF	TGCGCCAGCAGCCAAGATTCGGGGGGCGGTGAAAAACTGTTTTTT
TRBV6-5	-	TRBJ1-4	-	15	CASQFRATGIWKLFF	TGTGCCAGCCAATTCCGGGCTACGGGAATATGGAAACTGTTTTTT
TRBV6-6	-	TRBJ2-2	-	16	CASSATTGSVGGELFF	TGTGCCAGCAGTGCCACAACAGGGTCCGTGGGCGGGGAGCTGTTTTTT
TRBV20-1	-	TRBJ2-7	-	10	CSARLGEQYF	TGCAGTGCTAGGCTAGGCGAGCAGTACTTC
TRBV2	-	TRBJ1-6	-	15	CASGRMGLNNSPLHF	TGTGCCAGCGGTAGGATGGGGCTCAATAATTCACCCCTCCACTTT
TRBV28	-	TRBJ1-5	-	16	CASSSRQAGAYQPQHF	TGTGCCAGCAGTTCCCGACAGGCGGGGGCTTATCAGCCCCAGCATTTT
TRBV6-5	TRBD1	TRBJ1-2	-	14	CASSKQGADYGYTF	TGTGCCAGCAGTAAACAGGGGGCCGACTATGGCTACACCTTC
TRBV10-3	-	TRBJ2-1	-	14	CAISPGNSYNEQFF	TGTGCCATCAGTCCGGGGAACTCCTACAATGAGCAGTTCTTC
TRBV7-8	TRBD1	TRBJ2-2	-	16	CASSSDRTANTGELFF	TGTGCCAGCAGCTCGGACAGGACAGCGAACACCGGGGAGCTGTTTTTT
TRBV19	-	TRBJ2-5	once	14	CATRGAGYQETQYF	TGTGCCACCCGGGGGGCCGGATACCAAGAGACCCAGTACTTC
TRBV19	-	TRBJ1-3	-	14	CASNPTGSRNTIYF	TGTGCCAGTAACCCCACGGGATCCCGAAACACCATATATTTT
TRBV28	-	TRBJ1-2	-	12	CASVGDVYGYTF	TGTGCCAGCGTAGGGGATGTCTATGGCTACACCTTC
TRBV2	TRBD1	TRBJ1-1	-	14	CASSARGPGTEAFF	TGTGCCAGCTCTGCAAGGGGGCCTGGGACTGAAGCTTTCTTT
TRBV10-2	TRBD2	TRBJ2-7	-	14	CASTEAGGSYEQYF	TGCGCCAGCACTGAAGCGGGAGGTTCCTACGAGCAGTACTTC
TRBV4-2	-	TRBJ2-3	few	13	CASSQDTVGTQYF	TGTGCCAGCAGCCAAGATACAGTTGGTACGCAGTATTTT
TRBV2	-	TRBJ2-5	-	14	CASSLRGAEETQYF	TGTGCCAGCAGTCTTCGGGGGGCCGAAGAGACCCAGTACTTC
TRBV19	TRBD2	TRBJ2-3	few	14	CASSIEAGGDTQYF	TGTGCCAGTAGTATCGAGGCGGGAGGGGATACGCAGTATTTT
TRBV7-8	-	TRBJ1-1	-	13	CASSFAGDAEAFF	TGTGCCAGCAGCTTTGCGGGGGACGCCGAAGCTTTCTTT
TRBV11-2	-	TRBJ1-6	-	13	CASGHRDNSPLHF	TGTGCCAGCGGCCACAGGGATAATTCACCCCTCCACTTT
TRBV28	TRBD1	TRBJ1-2	-	15	CASSHGQGPLYGYTF	TGTGCCAGCAGTCACGGACAGGGCCCACTCTATGGCTACACCTTC
TRBV19	TRBD1	TRBJ2-7	few	15	CASSVRDSISYEQYF	TGTGCCAGTAGTGTCCGGGACAGCATCTCCTACGAGCAGTACTTC
TRBV6-5	TRBD2	TRBJ2-5	-	14	CASSYRGGSETQYF	TGTGCCAGCAGTTACCGGGGGGGCTCAGAGACCCAGTACTTC
TRBV6-1	TRBD1	TRBJ1-1	-	15	CASSELGQVGTEAFF	TGTGCCAGCAGTGAGTTGGGACAGGTGGGTACTGAAGCTTTCTTT